The entry below describes one TCR beta chain. At one end, the junction sequence differs from germline, possibly due to a read error. This entry belongs to a study of monozygotic twins with cystic fibrosis. Profiled with immunoSEQ multiplex PCR; TCRdb holds only in-frame clones, not every one. The sample lists more than 30,000 clones; just over 95% were seen once. This receptor was obtained from a girl aged 2 to 9 with cystic fibrosis. Material: blood.

This chain's CDR3 is CASSPSDFFGRQGLSGANVLTF. The CDR3 nucleotides read TGTGCTAGCAGCCCTAGCGACTTTTTTGGGAGGCAGGGACTGTCTGGGGCCAACGTCCTGACTTTC. The chain carries TRBV7-7 and TRBJ2-6; D might be TRBD2 (6 bases). The CDR3 consists of 22 residues. Germline lookup yields CDR1 SSHAT and CDR2 FNYEAQ (reference sequence).